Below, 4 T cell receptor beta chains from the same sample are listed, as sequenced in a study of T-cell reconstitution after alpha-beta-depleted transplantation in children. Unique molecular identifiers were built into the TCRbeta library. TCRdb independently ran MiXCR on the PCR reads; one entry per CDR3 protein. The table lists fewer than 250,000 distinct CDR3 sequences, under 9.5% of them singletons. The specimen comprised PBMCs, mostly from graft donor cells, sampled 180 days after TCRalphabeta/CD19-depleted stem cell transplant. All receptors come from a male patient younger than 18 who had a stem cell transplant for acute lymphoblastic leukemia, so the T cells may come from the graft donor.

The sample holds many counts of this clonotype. CDR3 coding DNA: TGCGCCAGCATGTTGGGGACATCGAACACCGGGGAGCTGTTTTTT. Protein sequence: CASMLGTSNTGELFF. The V call is TRBV5-1, the J call TRBJ2-2, with TRBD1 as a possible D gene (6 bases). The V and J ends lost 6 bases and 0 bases respectively, with 12 bases between them. The germline V gene has CDR1 SGHRS and CDR2 YFSETQ. This CDR3 has 15 residues.

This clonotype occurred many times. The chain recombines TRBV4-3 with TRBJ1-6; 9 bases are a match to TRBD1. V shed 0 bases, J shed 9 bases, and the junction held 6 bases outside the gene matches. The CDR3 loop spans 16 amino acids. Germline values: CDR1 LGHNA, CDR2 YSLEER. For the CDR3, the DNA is TGCGCCAGCAGCCAAGACCCCGGGACAGGGCTTTCACCCCTCCACTTT. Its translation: CASSQDPGTGLSPLHF.

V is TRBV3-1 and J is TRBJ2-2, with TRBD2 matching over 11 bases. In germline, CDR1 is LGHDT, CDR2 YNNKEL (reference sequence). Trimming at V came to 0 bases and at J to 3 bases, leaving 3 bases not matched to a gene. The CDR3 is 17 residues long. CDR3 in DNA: TGTGCCAGCAGCCAAGATACGGGACTAGCGGACACCGGGGAGCTGTTTTTT. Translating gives CASSQDTGLADTGELFF. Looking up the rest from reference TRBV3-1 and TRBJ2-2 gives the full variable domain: DTAVSQTPKYLVTQMGNDKSIKCEQNLGHDTMYWYKQDSKKFLKIMFSYNNKELIINETVPNRFSPKSPDKAHLNLHINSLELGDSAVYFCASSQDTGLADTGELFFGEGSRLTVL.

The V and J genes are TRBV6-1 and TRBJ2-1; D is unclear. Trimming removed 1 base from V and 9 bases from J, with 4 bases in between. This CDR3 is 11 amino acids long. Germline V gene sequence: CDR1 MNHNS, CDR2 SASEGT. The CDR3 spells CASSEGSEQFF. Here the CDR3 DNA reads TGTGCCAGCAGTGAAGGTAGTGAGCAGTTCTTC.